One sample yielded the 24 T cell receptor beta chains listed below, sequenced in a study of control samples from healthy donors and cancer patients. Only in-frame clones appear in the TCRdb table, and some are missing; sequencing was by immunoSEQ multiplex PCR. This table holds about 89,000 clones, approximately 86% found once. The source material was blood. The source of these receptors is a man aged 25-45 years in good health.

The CDR3 sequence: CASSLGLANSYNEQFF. The CDR3 nucleotides are TGCGCCAGCAGCTTGGGACTAGCGAACTCCTACAATGAGCAGTTCTTC. This sequence joins TRBV5-1 and TRBJ2-1, with 8 bases matching TRBD2. Trimming at V came to 0 bases and at J to 0 bases, leaving 2 bases not matched to a gene. In germline, CDR1 is SGHRS, CDR2 YFSETQ. The CDR3 is 16 amino acids.

The genes are TRBV6-5 and TRBJ1-2; maybe TRBD1 (5 bases). V shed 7 bases and J shed 4 bases, with 16 bases lying between them. The germline gives CDR1 MNHEY, CDR2 SVGAGI. The CDR3 covers 14 residues. For the CDR3, the DNA is TGTGCCAGCACTTCCGGGACCGGCTTCTATGGCTACACCTTC. Translation: CASTSGTGFYGYTF.

The chain is built from TRBV21-1 and TRBJ2-7; the D call of TRBD1 is as the table states it, not checked on the DNA. TRBV21-1 is shown as a pseudogene. The length of the CDR3 is 14 residues. CDR3 bases: TGTGCCAGCAGCCCCTGGACAGGAGTCTACGAGCAGTACTTC. It specifies CASSPWTGVYEQYF.

The chain combines TRBV2 with TRBJ1-2, with no clear D. Germline V gives CDR1 SNHLY, CDR2 FYNNEI. Trimming left V 2 bases short and J 0 bases short, with 10 bases between. CDR3 length equals 15 residues. In DNA form, the CDR3 reads TGTGCCAGCAGTGAAATCAGCACCCCTAACTATGGCTACACCTTC. Translated: CASSEISTPNYGYTF.

This chain uses TRBV9 with TRBJ2-5; D possibly uses TRBD1 or TRBD2 (5 bases each). The CDR3 is made up of 13 amino acids. The V gene lost 1 base and the J gene lost 5 bases, with 9 bases spanning the gap. Per the germline V gene, CDR1 is SGDLS and CDR2 is YYNGEE. Here the CDR3 DNA reads TGTGCCAGCAGCGTACGGGGCGGGGAGACCCAGTACTTC. Translating it yields CASSVRGGETQYF.

Details on this clone: Sequence at one end of the junction differs from germline and may be a read error. The chain recombines TRBV7-7 with TRBJ2-1; D ambiguous. The CDR3 runs 14 residues. Germline-derived CDR1 and CDR2 are SSHAT and FNYEAQ (reference sequence). The CDR3 reads CASSQYRLGNEQFF. The CDR3 coding sequence is TGTGCTAGCAGCCAATACCGGCTTGGCAATGAGCAGTTCTTC.

The chain recombines TRBV5-4 with TRBJ2-3; 13 nucleotides match TRBD2. Germline V gene lookup returns CDR1 SGHNT and CDR2 YYREEE (reference sequence). This CDR3 spans 17 amino acids. Germline trimming cut 4 bases from V and 1 base from J; bases unmatched to any gene: 6. The CDR3 sequence: CASSPRLAGGRTDTQYF. CDR3 coding DNA: TGTGCCAGCAGCCCTCGACTAGCGGGGGGCCGCACAGATACGCAGTATTTT.

This chain links TRBV27 with TRBJ1-1; 8 bases are shared with TRBD1. Germline V gives CDR1 MNHEY, CDR2 SMNVEV (reference sequence). The CDR3 extends over 15 amino acids. Trimming at V came to 5 bases and at J to 0 bases, leaving 5 bases not matched to a gene. For the CDR3, the DNA is TGTGCCAGCAGTCCGCGACAGGGGATGAACACTGAAGCTTTCTTT. Its translation: CASSPRQGMNTEAFF.

In its sample, this clone was seen once. The chain has TRBV2 and TRBJ2-3, with 10 bases identical to TRBD1. The CDR3 is 14 amino acids. The junction had 6 bases not matched to a gene; V was cut back by 6 bases and J by 6 bases. Germline CDR1 SNHLY, CDR2 FYNNEI. The chain's CDR3 is CASSPGTGADTQYF. The CDR3, as DNA: TGTGCCAGCAGCCCCGGGACAGGGGCGGATACGCAGTATTTT. The full variable domain, rest sourced from reference TRBV2 and TRBJ2-3, is EPEVTQTPSHQVTQMGQEVILRCVPISNHLYFYWYRQILGQKVEFLVSFYNNEISEKSEIFDDQFSVERPDGSNFTLKIRSTKLEDSAMYFCASSPGTGADTQYFGPGTRLTVL.

This clone came up once. The CDR3 DNA reads TGTGCCAGCCGCCGGGACAGGGATACCTACGAGCAGTACTTC. Amino acid sequence: CASRRDRDTYEQYF. J is TRBJ2-7 and V is TRBV6-5, with 9 positions matching TRBD1. This CDR3 region has 14 residues. The V gene's germline CDR1 is MNHEY and CDR2 SVGAGI. V was pared by 8 bases and J by 2 bases, with 7 bases of the junction left unmatched.

The chain carries TRBV19 and TRBJ1-2; D unclear. The germline V and J ends were trimmed by 5 bases and 4 bases, with 11 bases remaining between them. From germline, CDR1 is LNHDA and CDR2 SQIVND (reference sequence). This CDR3 is 13 amino acids long. The CDR3 spells CASSLAQFYGYTF. Written as DNA, the CDR3 is TGTGCCAGTAGTTTAGCCCAGTTCTATGGCTACACCTTC.

The CDR3 spells CASSEVSFLSSGANVLTF. Written as DNA, the CDR3 is TGTGCCAGCAGTGAAGTAAGTTTCCTCTCCTCTGGGGCCAACGTCCTGACTTTC. The chain employs TRBV6-1 and TRBJ2-6; D unclear. The CDR3 extends over 18 amino acids. The V end lost 1 base, the J end lost 0 bases, and 13 bases lay between the germline ends. In germline, CDR1 is MNHNS, CDR2 SASEGT.

J is TRBJ1-5 and V is TRBV14; 9 nucleotides agree with TRBD1. Germline V CDR1 and CDR2: SGHDN, FVKESK. Unmatched junction bases numbered 24, after V lost 1 base and J lost 11 bases. This CDR3 has 20 amino acids. CDR3 in amino acids: CASSQGHTGTGRFRQSAQHF. For the CDR3, the DNA is TGTGCCAGCAGCCAAGGTCATACCGGGACAGGGAGATTTAGGCAATCAGCCCAGCATTTT.

This clone was counted a few times. The V call is TRBV3-1 (or the pseudogene TRBV3-2), the J call TRBJ2-3; no clear D gene. V was shortened by 4 bases and J by 1 base, with 12 bases between the two germline ends. The CDR3 spans 15 residues. Germline loops: CDR1 LGHDT, CDR2 YNNKEL (reference sequence). In nucleotides, the CDR3 is TGTGCCAGCAGCCCCCGGGTCATAGGCACAGATACGCAGTATTTT. Residues: CASSPRVIGTDTQYF.

The chain links TRBV24-1 to TRBJ2-3; 8 nucleotides align to TRBD2. CDR1 is KGHDR, CDR2 SFDVKD, per germline. V lost 4 bases and J lost 0; bases outside the gene matches: 5. The CDR3 contains 16 residues. The CDR3 bases are TGTGCCACCAGTGACGAGCGGGGGACTAGCACAGATACGCAGTATTTT. The encoded protein is CATSDERGTSTDTQYF.

This chain joins TRBV11-2 and TRBJ2-7; 7 positions agree with TRBD1. Trimming cost V 4 bases and J 3 bases; bases outside gene matches: 0. Germline V lookup: CDR1 SGHAT, CDR2 FQNNGV. This CDR3 has 12 residues. The CDR3 loop reads CASSSGGYEQYF. CDR3 DNA: TGTGCCAGCAGCTCAGGGGGCTACGAGCAGTACTTC.

This CDR3 is CASSPDRPQKAGELFF. In DNA, the CDR3 is TGTGCCAGCAGCCCTGACAGACCGCAAAAGGCCGGGGAGCTGTTTTTT. V gene TRBV7-9 combines with J gene TRBJ2-2; possibly TRBD1 for D (5 bases). Germline V gene sequence: CDR1 SEHNR, CDR2 FQNEAQ (reference sequence). The CDR3 consists of 16 residues. V dropped 5 bases and J dropped 6 bases, with 19 bases sitting between them.

This chain connects TRBV2 to TRBJ2-3; either TRBD1 or TRBD2 may fit D (5 bases each). This CDR3 has 13 amino acids. Trimming left V 6 bases short and J 2 bases short, with 9 bases between. Per the germline V gene, CDR1 is SNHLY and CDR2 is FYNNEI. CDR3 protein: CASSPGTTDTQYF. CDR3 nucleotide sequence: TGTGCCAGCAGCCCCGGGACCACAGATACGCAGTATTTT.

V gene TRBV2 combines with J gene TRBJ1-5; D is uncertain. Trimming took off 8 bases at V and 4 bases at J, with 18 bases between the two ends. The CDR3 consists of 15 residues. CDR1 is SNHLY and CDR2 is FYNNEI in the germline V gene. The CDR3 DNA reads as TGTGCCAGCTCCCCTCTCGCCAGGCCGAATCAGCCCCAGCATTTT. Encoded protein: CASSPLARPNQPQHF.

The chain carries TRBV19 and TRBJ1-3, with D maybe TRBD1 (5 bases). Germline CDR1 LNHDA, CDR2 SQIVND (reference sequence). The CDR3 sequence is 15 residues long. V lost 6 bases to trimming and J lost 3 bases, with 15 bases between them. The CDR3 DNA reads as TGTGCCAGTAGGTCGGGGGGAAGCAGTGGAAACACCATATATTTT. This sequence encodes CASRSGGSSGNTIYF. Combining the CDR3 with reference TRBV19 and TRBJ1-3 gives the whole variable domain DGGITQSPKYLFRKEGQNVTLSCEQNLNHDAMYWYRQDPGQGLRLIYYSQIVNDFQKGDIAEGYSVSREKKESFPLTVTSAQKNPTAFYLCASRSGGSSGNTIYFGEGSWLTVV.

The chain carries TRBV7-8 and TRBJ2-1; 8 nucleotides agree with TRBD2. Germline V gene data show CDR1 as SGHVS and CDR2 as FQNEAQ. This CDR3 has 16 amino acids. The V segment lost 8 bases and the J segment 0 bases; nucleotides outside the gene matches: 9. This chain's CDR3 is CASLTSGEISYNEQFF. The CDR3 DNA sequence: TGTGCCAGCCTAACTAGCGGTGAAATCTCCTACAATGAGCAGTTCTTC.

This chain joins TRBV4-2 and TRBJ1-6; TRBD1 aligns across 11 bases. CDR1 is LGHNA, CDR2 YNFKEQ, per germline. J lost 0 bases, V lost 2 bases, and 15 bases had no gene match. The CDR3 is made up of 22 amino acids. The CDR3 region has the DNA TGTGCCAGCAGCCAAAAGTTGGGGTCCCTGGGACAGGGGGACTCCTATAATTCACCCCTCCACTTT. Translated, it gives CASSQKLGSLGQGDSYNSPLHF.

The chain links TRBV2 to TRBJ1-3; D is unclear. The V end lost 7 bases, the J end lost 4 bases, and 8 bases lay between the germline ends. The germline gives CDR1 SNHLY, CDR2 FYNNEI. The CDR3 sequence is 12 residues long. For the CDR3, the DNA is TGTGCCAGCAACCTTGTAGGAAACACCATATATTTT. Protein: CASNLVGNTIYF.

The chain uses TRBV10-3 and TRBJ2-3; 10 nucleotides line up with TRBD2. Germline values: CDR1 ENHRY, CDR2 SYGVKD. The CDR3 is 16 residues long. The V segment lost 3 bases and the J segment 3 bases; nucleotides outside the gene matches: 6. The CDR3 sequence is CAISDSSGGATDTQYF. In DNA form, the CDR3 reads TGTGCCATCAGTGATTCCAGCGGGGGGGCTACAGATACGCAGTATTTT.